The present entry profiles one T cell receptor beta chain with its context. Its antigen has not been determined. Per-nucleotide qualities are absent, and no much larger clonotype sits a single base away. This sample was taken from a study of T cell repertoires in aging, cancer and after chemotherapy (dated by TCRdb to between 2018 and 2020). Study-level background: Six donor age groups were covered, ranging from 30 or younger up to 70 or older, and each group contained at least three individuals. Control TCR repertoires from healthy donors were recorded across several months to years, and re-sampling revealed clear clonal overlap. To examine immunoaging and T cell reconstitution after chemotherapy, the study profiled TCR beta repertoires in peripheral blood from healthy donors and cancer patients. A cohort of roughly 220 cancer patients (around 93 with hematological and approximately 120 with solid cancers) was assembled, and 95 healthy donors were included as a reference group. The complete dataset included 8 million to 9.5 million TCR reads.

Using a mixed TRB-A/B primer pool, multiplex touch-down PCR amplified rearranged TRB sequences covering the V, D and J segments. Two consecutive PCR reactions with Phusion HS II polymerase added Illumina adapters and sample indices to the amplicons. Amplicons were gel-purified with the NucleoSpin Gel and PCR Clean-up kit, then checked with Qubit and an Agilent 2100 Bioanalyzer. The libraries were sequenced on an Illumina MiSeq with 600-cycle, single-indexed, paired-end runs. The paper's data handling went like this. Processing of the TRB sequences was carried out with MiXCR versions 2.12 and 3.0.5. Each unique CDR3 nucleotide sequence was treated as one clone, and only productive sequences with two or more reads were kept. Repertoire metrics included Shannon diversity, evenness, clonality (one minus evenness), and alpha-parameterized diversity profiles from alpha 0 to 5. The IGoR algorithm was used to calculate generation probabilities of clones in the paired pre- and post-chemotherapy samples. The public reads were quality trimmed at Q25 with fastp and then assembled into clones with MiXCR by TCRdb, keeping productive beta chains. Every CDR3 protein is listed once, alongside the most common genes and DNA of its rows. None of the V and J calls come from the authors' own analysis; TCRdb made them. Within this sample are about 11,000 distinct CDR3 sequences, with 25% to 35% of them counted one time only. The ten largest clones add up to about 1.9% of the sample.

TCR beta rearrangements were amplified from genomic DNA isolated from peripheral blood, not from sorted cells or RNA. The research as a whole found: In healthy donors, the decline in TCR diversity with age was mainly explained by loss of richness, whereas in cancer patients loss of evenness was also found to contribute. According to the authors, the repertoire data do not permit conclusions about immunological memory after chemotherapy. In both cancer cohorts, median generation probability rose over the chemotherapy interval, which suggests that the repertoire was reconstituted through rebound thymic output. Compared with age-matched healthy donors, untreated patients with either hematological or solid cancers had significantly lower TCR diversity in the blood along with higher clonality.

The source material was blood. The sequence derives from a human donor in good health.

The CDR3 reads as follows: CAISLKGSQGTDTQYF. In nucleotide form, the sequence is TGTGCCATCAGTTTAAAGGGATCACAAGGCACAGATACGCAGTATTTT. The sequence joins TRBV10-3 to TRBJ2-3, with the identity of the D gene unclear. The germline V gene gives CDR1 as ENHRY and CDR2 as SYGVKD. The CDR3 starts with the cysteine, ends with the phenylalanine, and has 16 residues. Kept here is only the CDR3 DNA, which spans 48 bases and is read in frame from base 1. V loses 5 bases, J loses 1 base, and the germline ends lie 16 bases apart.